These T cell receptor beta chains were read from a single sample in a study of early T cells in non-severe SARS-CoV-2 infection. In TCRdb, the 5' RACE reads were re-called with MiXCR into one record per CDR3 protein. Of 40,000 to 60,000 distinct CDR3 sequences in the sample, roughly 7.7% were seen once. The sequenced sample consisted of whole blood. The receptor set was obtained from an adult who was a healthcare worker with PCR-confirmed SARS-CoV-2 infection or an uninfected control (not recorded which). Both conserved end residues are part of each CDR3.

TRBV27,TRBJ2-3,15,CASSFTSGRTDTQYF
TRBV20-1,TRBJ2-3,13,CSARGRGTDTQYF
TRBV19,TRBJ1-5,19,CASSIVLHFSPGGNQPQHF
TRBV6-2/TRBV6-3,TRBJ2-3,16,CASSYSFAGPTDTQYF
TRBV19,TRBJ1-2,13,CASNNRDGHGYTF
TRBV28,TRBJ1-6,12,CASSRGGSPLHF
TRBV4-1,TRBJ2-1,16,CASSQERGGLYNEQFF
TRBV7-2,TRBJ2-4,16,CASSLGGSLSKNIQYF
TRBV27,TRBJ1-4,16,CASSQYGDRDETKLFF
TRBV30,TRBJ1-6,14,CAWGTGALGSPLHF
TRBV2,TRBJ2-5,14,CASSRGLAQETQYF
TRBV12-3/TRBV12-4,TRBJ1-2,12,CASSQGLGGYTF
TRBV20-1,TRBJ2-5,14,CSAISPWTKETQYF
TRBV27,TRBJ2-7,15,CASSLMSETSYEQYF
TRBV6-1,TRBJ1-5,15,CASSATGGGNQPQHF
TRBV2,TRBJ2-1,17,CASSPGTGDDSYNEQFF
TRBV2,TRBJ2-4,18,CASRITSGGAFDKNIQYF
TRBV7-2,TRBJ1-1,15,CASSGDGSMNTEAFF
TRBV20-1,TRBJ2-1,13,CSARDKLGNEQFF
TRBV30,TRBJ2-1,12,CASLDRANEQFF
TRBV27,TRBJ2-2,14,CASSLARNTGELFF
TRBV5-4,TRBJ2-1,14,CASSWGQGVNEQFF
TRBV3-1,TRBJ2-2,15,CASSPRTGSTGELFF
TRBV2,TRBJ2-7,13,CASSASGPGEQYF